The rows below give T cell receptor beta chains drawn from one sample of a study of T-cell reconstitution after alpha-beta-depleted transplantation in children. TCRdb analysed the PCR reads with MiXCR anew, one entry per CDR3 protein. The sample has hundreds of thousands of distinct CDR3 sequences, less than 35% seen once; the top ten hold approximately 2.3%. The sample was PBMCs from the stem cell graft donor, taken from the stem cell graft. The source is a human donor who donated a stem cell graft to a child with aplastic anemia. CDR3s include the opening cysteine and the closing phenylalanine or tryptophan. The order of the fields is clone size, V gene, D gene, J gene, CDR3 DNA, CDR3 protein. A D gene is named only where the DNA matches it firmly. Clone size is shown for a subset of rows, as once, few, many or a class of expanded clone.

>few|TRBV18|NA|TRBJ1-6
TGTGCCAGCTCCGCACAGGGTCCACCCCTCCACTTT
CASSAQGPPLHF
>many|TRBV18|NA|TRBJ2-5
TGTGCCAGCAGCCGCGGACAGCAAGAGACCCAGTACTTC
CASSRGQQETQYF
>NA|TRBV29-1|TRBD1|TRBJ2-3
TGCAGCTCGGAAGGACAGGACCGAGATACGCAGTATTTT
CSSEGQDRDTQYF
>NA|TRBV5-1|NA|TRBJ1-3
TGCGCCAGCAGCTTGGACGCAGGGCGGAACACCATATATTTT
CASSLDAGRNTIYF
>NA|TRBV7-2|NA|TRBJ1-6
TGTGCCAGCAGCTTAGCTGACAGGAATTCACCCCTCCACTTT
CASSLADRNSPLHF
>once|TRBV20-1|NA|TRBJ1-2
TGCAGTGCTAGACCGGACAGCCGTGGCTACACCTTC
CSARPDSRGYTF
>NA|TRBV29-1|TRBD2|TRBJ2-5
TGCAGCGTTGAAGAGACTAGCGGGAGCCGTGAGACCCAGTACTTC
CSVEETSGSRETQYF
>once|TRBV6-2/TRBV6-3|TRBD1|TRBJ1-3
TGTGCCAGCAGATACGGACAGGTCTCTGGAAACACCATATATTTT
CASRYGQVSGNTIYF
>NA|TRBV28|NA|TRBJ1-2
TGTGCCAGCACCGACAGTCGTTATGGCTACACCTTC
CASTDSRYGYTF
>few|TRBV12-3/TRBV12-4|NA|TRBJ1-6
TGTGCCAGCAGTACCCAGGCCCCCAATAATTCACCCCTCCACTTT
CASSTQAPNNSPLHF
>NA|TRBV7-9|TRBD2|TRBJ2-5
TGTGCCAGCAGCTTATTCGAGCGGGAGGGCCGAGAGACCCAGTACTTC
CASSLFEREGRETQYF
>few|TRBV30|NA|TRBJ1-2
TGTGCCTGGAGTGTAAACAGGGCGGGCTACACCTTC
CAWSVNRAGYTF
>NA|TRBV6-1|TRBD1|TRBJ2-3
TGTGCCAGCAGTGAAGTGACAGGGGGTGGAGATACGCAGTATTTT
CASSEVTGGGDTQYF
>NA|TRBV7-7|NA|TRBJ1-3
TGTGCCAGCAGCTTAGCATGGGGGGCTGGAAACACCATATATTTT
CASSLAWGAGNTIYF
>NA|TRBV9|NA|TRBJ2-4
TGTGCCAGCAGCCTCGAAGGCGTGGGAAACATTCAGTACTTC
CASSLEGVGNIQYF
>NA|TRBV4-3|NA|TRBJ2-3
TGCGCCAGCAGCCAAGTCTCTAGCACAGATACGCAGTATTTT
CASSQVSSTDTQYF
>NA|TRBV27|TRBD2|TRBJ2-1
TGTGCCAGCAGTTTCCCTAGCGGGGGCAATGAGCAGTTCTTC
CASSFPSGGNEQFF
>NA|TRBV4-3|TRBD2|TRBJ2-1
TGCGCCAGCAGCCAACTAGCGGGACGGACTTTCAATGAGCAGTTCTTC
CASSQLAGRTFNEQFF
>NA|TRBV5-5|NA|TRBJ1-2
TGTGCCAGCGGGGCTGGGACCGTCAATGGCTACACCTTC
CASGAGTVNGYTF
>few|TRBV6-1|TRBD2|TRBJ2-4
TGTGCCAGCAGTAGGGAGGGTCAAGCCAAAAACATTCAGTACTTC
CASSREGQAKNIQYF
>few|TRBV6-5|NA|TRBJ2-7
TGTGCCAGCAGTTACCTCCCGGGTAGCGGATCCTACGAGCAGTACTTC
CASSYLPGSGSYEQYF
>NA|TRBV24-1|NA|TRBJ2-3
TGTGCCACCAGTGCTAGGAGGGGGCCGAAAGATACGCAGTATTTT
CATSARRGPKDTQYF
>NA|TRBV29-1|TRBD2|TRBJ2-3
TGCAGCAGCTCCACTAGCGCCGCCACAGATACGCAGTATTTT
CSSSTSAATDTQYF
>NA|TRBV6-1|NA|TRBJ1-2
TGTGCCAGCAGAGGAGGGAACGGGGGCTACACCTTC
CASRGGNGGYTF
>NA|TRBV24-1|NA|TRBJ1-1
TGTGCCACCAGTGATTCGTGGAAGAACACTGAAGCTTTCTTT
CATSDSWKNTEAFF
>few|TRBV6-1|TRBD2|TRBJ2-3
TGTGCCAGCAGTGATTTGGCTAGCGGGAGAGATACGCAGTATTTT
CASSDLASGRDTQYF
>few|TRBV29-1|TRBD1|TRBJ2-7
TGCAGCGTTGTCCCAGGGGGACGCGGGTCCGAGCAGTACTTC
CSVVPGGRGSEQYF
>NA|TRBV24-1|TRBD1|TRBJ1-2
TGTGCCACCAGTGATCCTGGACAGGAGAACTATGGCTACACCTTC
CATSDPGQENYGYTF